These 2 T cell receptor beta chains were all obtained from the same sample, sequenced in a study of blood T cell repertoires in COVID-19 (dated by TCRdb to 2019 to 2021). Libraries were built with the immunoSEQ multiplex PCR assay. TCRdb's version of the immuneACCESS table is confined to in-frame rearrangements and falls short of the full clone set. An unresolved V gene accounts for under half of the shortfall where checked; the remainder is of unknown origin. In all, the sample holds 200,000 to 300,000 clones, and 85% of those were seen once. The top ten clones comprise over 5.5% of the sample. The specimen sequenced was peripheral blood. Receptor source: a woman aged 55-69 years with active or convalescent COVID-19.

The chain couples TRBV19 to TRBJ1-3; D is uncertain. The V end lost 2 bases, the J end lost 2 bases, and 10 bases lay between the germline ends. Germline assignment: CDR1 LNHDA and CDR2 SQIVND (reference sequence). The CDR3 is 15 amino acids. DNA of the CDR3: TGTGCCAGTAGTATATCGCACGGGGCTGGAAACACCATATATTTT. Protein: CASSISHGAGNTIYF.

This chain links TRBV7-6 with TRBJ2-2; TRBD1 agrees at 7 bases. Germline V gene data show CDR1 as SGHVS and CDR2 as FNYEAQ. The CDR3 has 18 residues. V lost 2 bases and J lost 0; bases outside the gene matches: 9. DNA of the CDR3: TGTGCCAGCAGCTTATCTTTGGGGCAGGGGGCGAACACCGGGGAGCTGTTTTTT. It encodes CASSLSLGQGANTGELFF.